One T cell receptor (beta chain) is described in this entry. Its antigen is as yet unknown. Mismatch with germline at one junction end may stem from a read error. This sample stems from a study of T-cell reconstitution after alpha-beta-depleted transplantation in children. During its preparation, the TCRbeta library received unique molecular identifiers. TCRdb redid the calling of the PCR reads with MiXCR, one entry per CDR3 protein. The top ten hold roughly a tenth of the sample, which has roughly 120,000 distinct CDR3 sequences, approximately 22% seen once. Whole-study results and caveats: Day-60 TCRbeta diversity that was high in some patients was derived from surviving recipient T cells and thymic progenitors. Several hundred expanded graft clones reportedly gave rise to the alpha-beta T cells present about two months after transplant.

CDR3 length: 14 residues. CDR1 and CDR2 from the germline V gene are SSHAT and FNYEAQ (reference sequence). The material sequenced was PBMCs, mostly from graft donor cells, taken 180 days after TCRalphabeta/CD19-depleted stem cell transplant. The chain links TRBV7-7 to TRBJ2-3; no clear D gene. The TCR sequence derives from a male patient under 10 years old who had a stem cell transplant for chronic granulomatous disease, so the T cells may come from the graft donor. The CDR3 spells CASSLAGVSDTQYF. The CDR3 coding sequence is TGTGCTAGCAGCTTAGCTGGGGTCTCAGATACGCAGTATTTT.